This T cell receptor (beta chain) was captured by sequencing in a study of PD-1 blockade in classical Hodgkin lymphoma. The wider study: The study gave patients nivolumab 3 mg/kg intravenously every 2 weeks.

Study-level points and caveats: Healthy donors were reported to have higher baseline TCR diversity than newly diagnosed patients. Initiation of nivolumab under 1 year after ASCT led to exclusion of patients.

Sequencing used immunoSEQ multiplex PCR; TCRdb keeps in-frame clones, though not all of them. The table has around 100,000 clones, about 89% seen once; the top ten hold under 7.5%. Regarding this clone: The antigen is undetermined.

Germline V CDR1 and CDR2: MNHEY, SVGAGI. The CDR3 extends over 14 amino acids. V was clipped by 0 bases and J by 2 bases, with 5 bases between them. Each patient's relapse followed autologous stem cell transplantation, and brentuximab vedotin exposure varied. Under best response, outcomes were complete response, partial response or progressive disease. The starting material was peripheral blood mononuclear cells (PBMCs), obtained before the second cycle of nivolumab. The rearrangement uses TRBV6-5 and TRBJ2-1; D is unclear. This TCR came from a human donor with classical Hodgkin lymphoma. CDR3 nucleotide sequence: TGTGCCAGCAGTTACTCATCCCCCTACAATGAGCAGTTCTTC. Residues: CASSYSSPYNEQFF.